This T cell receptor (beta chain) was sequenced in a study of blood T cell repertoires in COVID-19. Overall study: Sites in the United States, Italy and Spain provided acute and convalescent COVID-19 samples.

In the study's own analysis: Nucleated cell number was recorded as an estimate derived from reference gene primer amplification. This table comes from immunoSEQ multiplex PCR, and its TCRdb copy is limited to in-frame clones, with some not included. Clone size and V and J calls were adopted from that table, with D and trimming inferred from the DNA. The sample records more than 150,000 clones, around 85% being singletons. The CDR3 sequence is 14 residues long. V shed 1 base, J shed 3 bases, and the junction held 0 bases outside the gene matches. CDR1 and CDR2 (germline): LGHNT, FRNRAP. The sample consisted of peripheral blood. The chain joins TRBV12-5 to TRBJ2-7; 10 bases are shared with TRBD1. This TCR was recovered from a man in his sixties or seventies with active or convalescent COVID-19. The CDR3 region has the DNA TGTGCTAGTGGTTTGGGGACAGGGGGCTACGAGCAGTACTTC. Protein sequence: CASGLGTGGYEQYF.